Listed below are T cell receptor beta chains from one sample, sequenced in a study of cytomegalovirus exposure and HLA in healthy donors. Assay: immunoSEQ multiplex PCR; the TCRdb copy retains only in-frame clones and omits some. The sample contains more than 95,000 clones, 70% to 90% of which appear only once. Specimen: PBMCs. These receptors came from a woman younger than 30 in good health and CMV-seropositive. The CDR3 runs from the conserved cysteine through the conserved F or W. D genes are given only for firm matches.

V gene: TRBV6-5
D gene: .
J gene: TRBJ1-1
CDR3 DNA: TGTGCCAGCATGCGGGGGCGCGTTGAAGCTTTCTTT
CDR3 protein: CASMRGRVEAFF

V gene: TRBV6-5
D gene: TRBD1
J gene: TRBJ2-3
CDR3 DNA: TGTGCCAGCGGACTGACAGGGACATCAGATACGCAGTATTTT
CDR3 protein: CASGLTGTSDTQYF

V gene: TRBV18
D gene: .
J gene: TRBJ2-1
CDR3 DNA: TGTGCCAGCTCACCACCTTTAAAACAGAGGGATGAGCAGTTCTTC
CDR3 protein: CASSPPLKQRDEQFF

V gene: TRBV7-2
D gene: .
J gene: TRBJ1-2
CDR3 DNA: TGTGCCAGCAGCTCTACAACTATCATCGACTATGGCTACACCTTC
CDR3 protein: CASSSTTIIDYGYTF

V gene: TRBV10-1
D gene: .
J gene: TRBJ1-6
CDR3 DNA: TGCGCCAGCAGAGTTCCCCCGACAGGCCGATATCGTCTTGGGGGTTCACCCCTCCACTTT
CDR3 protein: CASRVPPTGRYRLGGSPLHF

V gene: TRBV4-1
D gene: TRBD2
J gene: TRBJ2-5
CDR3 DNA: TGCGCCAGCAGCCAAGTGTTAGCGGGGGTCACCTCGAGCCAAGAGACCCAGTACTTC
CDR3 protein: CASSQVLAGVTSSQETQYF

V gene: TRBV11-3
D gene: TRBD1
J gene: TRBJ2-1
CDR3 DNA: TGTGCCAGCAGCTCCTACGGACAGGGCACTGAGCAGTTCTTC
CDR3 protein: CASSSYGQGTEQFF

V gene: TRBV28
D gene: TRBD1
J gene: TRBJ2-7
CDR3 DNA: TGTGCCAGCACGACCCGACAGGGGTCCTTCTACGAGCAGTACTTC
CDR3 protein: CASTTRQGSFYEQYF

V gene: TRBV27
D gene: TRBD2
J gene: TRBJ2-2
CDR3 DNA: TGTGCCAGCAGTTTACGCGGGGGGGCCTCCCCCGGGGAGCTGTTTTTT
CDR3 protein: CASSLRGGASPGELFF

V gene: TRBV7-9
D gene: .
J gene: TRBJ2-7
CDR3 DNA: TGTGCCAGCACTCCCGGGGGGCTTTCGGGGGAGCAGTACTTC
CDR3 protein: CASTPGGLSGEQYF

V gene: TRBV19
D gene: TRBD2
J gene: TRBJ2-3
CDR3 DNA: TGTGCCAGCACCTCAAGTCGGACTAGTTCAGATACGCAGTATTTT
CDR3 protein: CASTSSRTSSDTQYF

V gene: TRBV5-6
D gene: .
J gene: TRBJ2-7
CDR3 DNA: TGTGCCAGCGCCCTGGGGGGGGCTGGGTCGTACGAGCAGTACTTC
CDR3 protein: CASALGGAGSYEQYF

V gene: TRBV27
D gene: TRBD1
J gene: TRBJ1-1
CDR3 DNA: TGTGCCAGCAGTTTAAAGGGCGGACAGGGGGGCACTGAAGCTTTCTTT
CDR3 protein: CASSLKGGQGGTEAFF

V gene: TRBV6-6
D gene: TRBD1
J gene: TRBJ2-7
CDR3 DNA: TGTGCCAGCAGTTTGGACAGGTTGACCTACGAGCAGTACTTC
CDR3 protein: CASSLDRLTYEQYF

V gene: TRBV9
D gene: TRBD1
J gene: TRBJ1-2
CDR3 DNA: TGTGCCAGCAGCCCGCCCGGGGACAGCTACTATGGCTACACCTTC
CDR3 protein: CASSPPGDSYYGYTF

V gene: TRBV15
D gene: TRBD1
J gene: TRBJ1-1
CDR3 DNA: TGTGCCACCAGCAGAGCGGGACAGGGGGGGACTGAAGCTTTCTTT
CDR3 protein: CATSRAGQGGTEAFF

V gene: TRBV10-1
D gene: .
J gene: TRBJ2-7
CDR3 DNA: TGCGCCAGCAGTGGCCCACGGGTCGAGCAGTACTTC
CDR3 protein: CASSGPRVEQYF

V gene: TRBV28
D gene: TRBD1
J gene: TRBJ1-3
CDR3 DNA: TGTGCCAGCAGTCTCCAGACAGGGGGCTCTGGAAACACCATATATTTT
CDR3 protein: CASSLQTGGSGNTIYF

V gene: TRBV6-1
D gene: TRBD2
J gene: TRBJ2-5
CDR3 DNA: TGTGCCAGCTATATCACGGGGGGGACCCAGTACTTC
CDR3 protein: CASYITGGTQYF

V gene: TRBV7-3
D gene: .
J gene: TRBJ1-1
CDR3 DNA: TGTGCCAGCAGCCCCCGCTCGGGGATGAACACTGAAGCTTTCTTT
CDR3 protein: CASSPRSGMNTEAFF

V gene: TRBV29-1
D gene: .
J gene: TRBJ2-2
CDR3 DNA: TGCAGCGTTGAAGGGCGTGAGGGTAACACCGGGGAGCTGTTTTTT
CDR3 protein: CSVEGREGNTGELFF